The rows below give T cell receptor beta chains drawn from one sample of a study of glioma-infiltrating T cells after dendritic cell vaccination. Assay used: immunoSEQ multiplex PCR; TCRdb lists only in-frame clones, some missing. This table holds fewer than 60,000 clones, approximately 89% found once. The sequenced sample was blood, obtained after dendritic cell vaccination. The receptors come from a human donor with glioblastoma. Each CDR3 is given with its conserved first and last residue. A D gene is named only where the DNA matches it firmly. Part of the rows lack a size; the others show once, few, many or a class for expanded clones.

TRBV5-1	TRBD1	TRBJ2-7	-	CASTPQGGQGHEQYF	TGCGCCAGCACTCCACAAGGGGGACAGGGCCACGAGCAGTACTTC
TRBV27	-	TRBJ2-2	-	CASSLWGEGTGELFF	TGTGCCAGCAGTTTATGGGGGGAAGGCACCGGGGAGCTGTTTTTT
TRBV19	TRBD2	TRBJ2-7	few	CASTTSGSGSEQYF	TGTGCCAGTACCACTAGCGGGAGCGGCAGCGAGCAGTACTTC
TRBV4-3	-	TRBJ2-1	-	CASSPLRFRSYNEQFF	TGCGCCAGCAGCCCCCTGCGGTTTCGGTCCTACAATGAGCAGTTCTTC
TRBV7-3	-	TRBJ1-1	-	CASSSGHNTEAFF	TGTGCCAGCAGCTCGGGACACAACACTGAAGCTTTCTTT
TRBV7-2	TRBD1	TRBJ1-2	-	CASPEVPGAHRGGGYTF	TGTGCCAGCCCGGAAGTACCGGGAGCCCACAGGGGTGGTGGCTACACCTTC
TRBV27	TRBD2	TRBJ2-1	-	CASSLYPTSAEQFF	TGTGCCAGCAGTTTATACCCGACTAGCGCTGAGCAGTTCTTC
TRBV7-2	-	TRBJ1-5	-	CASSLGGVRNQPQHF	TGTGCCAGCAGCTTAGGGGGAGTGCGCAATCAGCCCCAGCATTTT
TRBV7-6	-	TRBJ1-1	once	CASSLQENTEAFF	TGTGCCAGCAGCTTACAGGAGAACACTGAAGCTTTCTTT
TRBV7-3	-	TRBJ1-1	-	CASSRTSLNTEAFF	TGTGCCAGCAGTAGGACATCCCTGAACACTGAAGCTTTCTTT
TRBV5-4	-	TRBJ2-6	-	CASRGGPGANVLTF	TGTGCCAGCAGGGGAGGACCTGGGGCCAACGTCCTGACTTTC
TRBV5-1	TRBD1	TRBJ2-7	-	CASSNDPGTGVYEQYF	TGCGCCAGCAGCAACGATCCCGGGACAGGAGTCTACGAGCAGTACTTC
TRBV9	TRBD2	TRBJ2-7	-	CASSVGLAAYEQYF	TGTGCCAGCAGCGTAGGACTAGCGGCCTACGAGCAGTACTTC
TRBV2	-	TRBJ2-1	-	CASSGKNEQFF	TGTGCCAGCAGTGGTAAAAATGAGCAGTTCTTC
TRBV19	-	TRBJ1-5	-	CASSIMGADSNQPQHF	TGTGCCAGTAGTATCATGGGGGCCGATAGCAATCAGCCCCAGCATTTT
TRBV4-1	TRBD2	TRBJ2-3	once	CASSQRWGLARVADTQYF	TGCGCCAGCAGCCAAAGGTGGGGACTAGCGAGGGTTGCAGATACGCAGTATTTT
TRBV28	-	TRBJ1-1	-	CASSFFSSGGRFNTEAFF	TGTGCCAGCAGTTTTTTCTCTTCTGGCGGCAGATTCAACACTGAAGCTTTCTTT
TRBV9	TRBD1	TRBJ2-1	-	CASSGTGTGNYNEQFF	TGTGCCAGCAGCGGAACCGGGACAGGTAACTACAATGAGCAGTTCTTC
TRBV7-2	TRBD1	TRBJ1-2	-	CASSWDRVGYTF	TGTGCCAGCAGCTGGGACAGGGTTGGCTACACCTTC
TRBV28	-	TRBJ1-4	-	CASSQIPLIKGPDEKLFF	TGTGCCAGCAGTCAAATCCCTCTGATAAAGGGGCCGGATGAAAAACTGTTTTTT
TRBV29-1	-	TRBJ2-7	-	CSVFGVGSERVYEQYF	TGCAGCGTTTTCGGGGTGGGGAGCGAGAGGGTCTACGAGCAGTACTTC
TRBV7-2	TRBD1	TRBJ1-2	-	CASSLNQGAYGYTF	TGTGCCAGCAGCTTAAATCAGGGGGCCTATGGCTACACCTTC
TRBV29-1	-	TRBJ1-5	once	CSVGDPGGRGQPQHF	TGCAGCGTTGGTGACCCGGGGGGGAGAGGTCAGCCCCAGCATTTT
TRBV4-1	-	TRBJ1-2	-	CASSQESGDGPNYGYTF	TGCGCCAGCAGCCAAGAATCAGGGGACGGTCCTAACTATGGCTACACCTTC
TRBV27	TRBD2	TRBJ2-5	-	CASSPMTEGVAGFIETQYF	TGTGCCAGCAGTCCGATGACTGAGGGTGTAGCGGGATTCATAGAGACCCAGTACTTC
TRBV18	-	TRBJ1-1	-	CASSQEFVQTSFEAFF	TGTGCCAGCTCCCAGGAATTCGTCCAAACCTCTTTTGAAGCTTTCTTT
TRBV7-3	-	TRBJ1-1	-	CASSRDWGTEAFF	TGTGCCAGCAGCCGGGACTGGGGCACTGAAGCTTTCTTT
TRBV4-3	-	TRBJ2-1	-	CASSQVAMSSYNEQFF	TGCGCCAGCAGCCAAGTCGCAATGAGCTCCTACAATGAGCAGTTCTTC
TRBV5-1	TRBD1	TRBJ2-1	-	CASTQDRGLFF	TGCGCCAGCACCCAGGACAGGGGTCTCTTCTTC
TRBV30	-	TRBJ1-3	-	CAWSVGVIFGNTIYF	TGTGCCTGGAGTGTAGGGGTCATCTTTGGAAACACCATATATTTT
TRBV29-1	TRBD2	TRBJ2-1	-	CSVGGLAGVNEQFF	TGCAGCGTGGGGGGACTAGCGGGAGTCAATGAGCAGTTCTTC
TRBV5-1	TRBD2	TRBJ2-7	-	CASSRGGGEQYF	TGCGCCAGCAGCCGGGGGGGCGGCGAGCAGTACTTC
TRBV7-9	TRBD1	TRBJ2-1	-	CASRHTTGAGNEQFF	TGTGCCAGCCGTCACACGACAGGGGCAGGGAATGAGCAGTTCTTC
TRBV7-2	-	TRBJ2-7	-	CASSLGAGVNEQYF	TGTGCCAGCAGCTTAGGGGCAGGGGTTAACGAGCAGTACTTC
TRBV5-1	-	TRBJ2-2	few	CASSFGSGNTGELFF	TGCGCCAGCAGCTTCGGTAGCGGGAACACCGGGGAGCTGTTTTTT
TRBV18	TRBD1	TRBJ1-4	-	CASSPRTGEKLFF	TGTGCCAGCTCCCCTAGGACAGGCGAAAAACTGTTTTTT
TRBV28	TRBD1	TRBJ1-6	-	CASSLPPPGHRGEDSPLHF	TGTGCCAGCAGTTTGCCACCCCCGGGACACAGGGGGGAGGATTCACCCCTCCACTTT
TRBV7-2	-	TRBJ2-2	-	CASSLARAHTGELFF	TGTGCCAGCAGCTTAGCCAGGGCCCATACCGGGGAGCTGTTTTTT
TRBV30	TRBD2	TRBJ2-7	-	CAWKQGLAGGYEQYF	TGTGCCTGGAAGCAAGGACTAGCGGGAGGCTACGAGCAGTACTTC
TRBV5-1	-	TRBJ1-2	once	CASSFGDSSGNYGYTF	TGCGCCAGCAGCTTTGGAGACTCGTCAGGGAACTATGGCTACACCTTC
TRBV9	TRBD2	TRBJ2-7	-	CASSAGGSSYEQYF	TGTGCCAGCAGCGCGGGGGGGAGCTCCTACGAGCAGTACTTC
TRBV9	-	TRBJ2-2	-	CASSVEGHRALFF	TGTGCCAGCAGCGTAGAAGGACACCGGGCGCTGTTTTTT
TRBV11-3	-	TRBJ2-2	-	CASSSQETELGELFF	TGTGCCAGCAGCTCACAGGAGACGGAGTTGGGGGAGCTGTTTTTT
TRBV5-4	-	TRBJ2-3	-	CASSLESQGRDTQYF	TGTGCCAGCAGCTTGGAATCACAGGGTCGGGATACGCAGTATTTT